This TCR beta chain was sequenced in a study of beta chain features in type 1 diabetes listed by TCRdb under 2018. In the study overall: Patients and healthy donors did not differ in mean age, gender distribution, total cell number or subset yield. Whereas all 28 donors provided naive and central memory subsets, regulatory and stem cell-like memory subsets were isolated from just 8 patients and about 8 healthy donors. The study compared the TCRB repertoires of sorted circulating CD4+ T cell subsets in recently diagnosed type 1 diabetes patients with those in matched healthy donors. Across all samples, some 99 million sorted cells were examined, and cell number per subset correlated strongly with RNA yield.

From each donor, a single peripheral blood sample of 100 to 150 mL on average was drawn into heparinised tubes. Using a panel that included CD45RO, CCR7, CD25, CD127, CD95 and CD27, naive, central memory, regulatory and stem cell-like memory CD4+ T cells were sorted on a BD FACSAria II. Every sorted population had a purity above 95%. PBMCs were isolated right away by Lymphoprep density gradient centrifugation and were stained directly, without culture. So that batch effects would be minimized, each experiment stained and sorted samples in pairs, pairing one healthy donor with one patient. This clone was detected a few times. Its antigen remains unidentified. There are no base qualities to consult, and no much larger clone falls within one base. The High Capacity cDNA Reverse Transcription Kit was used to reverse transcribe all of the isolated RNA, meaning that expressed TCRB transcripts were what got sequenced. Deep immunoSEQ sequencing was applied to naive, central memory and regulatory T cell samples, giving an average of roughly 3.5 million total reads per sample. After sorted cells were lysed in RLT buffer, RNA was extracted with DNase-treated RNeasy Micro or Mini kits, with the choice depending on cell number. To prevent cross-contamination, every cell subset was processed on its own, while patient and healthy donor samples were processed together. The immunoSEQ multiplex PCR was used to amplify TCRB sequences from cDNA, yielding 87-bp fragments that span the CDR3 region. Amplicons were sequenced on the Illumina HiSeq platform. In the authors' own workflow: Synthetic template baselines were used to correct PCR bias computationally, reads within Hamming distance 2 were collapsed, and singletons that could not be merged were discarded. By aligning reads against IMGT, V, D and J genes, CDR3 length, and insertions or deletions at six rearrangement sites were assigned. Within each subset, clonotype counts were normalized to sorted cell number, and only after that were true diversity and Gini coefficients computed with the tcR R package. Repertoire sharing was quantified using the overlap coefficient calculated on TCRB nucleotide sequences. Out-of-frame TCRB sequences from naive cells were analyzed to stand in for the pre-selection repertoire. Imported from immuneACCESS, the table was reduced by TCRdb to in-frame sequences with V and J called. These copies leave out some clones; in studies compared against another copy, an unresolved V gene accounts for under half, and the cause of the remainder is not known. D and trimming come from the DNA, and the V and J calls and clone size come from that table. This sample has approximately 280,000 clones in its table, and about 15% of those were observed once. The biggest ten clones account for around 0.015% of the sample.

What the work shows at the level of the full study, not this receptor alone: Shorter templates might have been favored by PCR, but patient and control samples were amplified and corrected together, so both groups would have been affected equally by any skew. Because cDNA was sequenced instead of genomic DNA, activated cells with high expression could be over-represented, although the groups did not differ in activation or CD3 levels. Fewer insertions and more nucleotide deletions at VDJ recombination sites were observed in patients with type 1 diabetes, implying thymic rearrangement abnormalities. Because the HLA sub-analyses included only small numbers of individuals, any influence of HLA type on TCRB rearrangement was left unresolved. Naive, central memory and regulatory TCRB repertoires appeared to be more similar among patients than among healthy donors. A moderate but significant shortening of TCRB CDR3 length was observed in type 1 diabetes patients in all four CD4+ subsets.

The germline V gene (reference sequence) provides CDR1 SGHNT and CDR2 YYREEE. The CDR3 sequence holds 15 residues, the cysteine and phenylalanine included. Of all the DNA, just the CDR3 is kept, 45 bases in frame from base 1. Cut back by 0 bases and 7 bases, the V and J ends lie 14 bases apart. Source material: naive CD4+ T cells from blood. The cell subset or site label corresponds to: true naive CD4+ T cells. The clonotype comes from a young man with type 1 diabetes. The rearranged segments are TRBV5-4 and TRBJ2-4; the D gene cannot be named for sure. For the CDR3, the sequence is CASSLGGLAGNIQYF. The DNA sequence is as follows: TGTGCCAGCAGCTTGGGAGGCCTCGCCGGGAACATTCAGTACTTC.